This T cell receptor (beta chain) emerged from a study of cytomegalovirus exposure and HLA in healthy donors. The PCR ran on 60 Vbeta and 13 Jbeta primers. This table comes from immunoSEQ multiplex PCR, and its TCRdb copy is limited to in-frame clones, with some not included. Of about 180,000 clones in the sample, 82% were seen once. Germline CDR1 is SGHKS and CDR2 is YYEKEE (reference sequence). The CDR3 has 14 amino acids. Trimming shortened V by 4 bases and J by 1 base, and 11 bases separated the two germline ends. The genes are TRBV5-5 and TRBJ1-1; weak D call: TRBD1 (5 bases). Sequencing was carried out using PBMCs. This clonotype was obtained from a man aged 35-49 years in good health and CMV-seronegative. The CDR3 is CASSLERGNTEAFF. CDR3 DNA: TGTGCCAGCAGCCTGGAAAGGGGGAACACTGAAGCTTTCTTT.